The rows below give T cell receptor beta chains drawn from one sample of a study of siplizumab effects on memory and regulatory T cells. Profiling relied on immunoSEQ multiplex PCR, and the TCRdb table lists in-frame clones only, not all of them. This repertoire shows 95,000 to 100,000 clones, nearly 95% found once; its top ten account for 12%. The sequenced sample consisted of non-Treg CD4+ T cells sorted from blood. The source of these receptors is a human donor in good health. CDR3s include the opening cysteine and the closing phenylalanine or tryptophan. D genes are given only for firm matches. Size is stated for part of the rows, as once, few or many counts, or as a class when the clone is expanded.

clone_size,j_call,v_call,d_call,cdr3_aa,cdr3_nt
NA,TRBJ1-2,TRBV5-4,NA,CASTRTGSEGYTF,TGTGCCAGCACCAGAACAGGATCTGAGGGCTACACCTTC
NA,TRBJ2-1,TRBV9,NA,CASSVGVGSRQRNEQFF,TGTGCCAGCAGCGTAGGCGTCGGGAGCAGGCAACGCAATGAGCAGTTCTTC
NA,TRBJ2-5,TRBV30,TRBD2,CAWSARLAAQETQYF,TGTGCCTGGAGTGCACGACTAGCGGCCCAAGAGACCCAGTACTTC
NA,TRBJ1-1,TRBV7-9,NA,CASSLEPVNTEAFF,TGTGCCAGCAGCTTAGAACCGGTAAACACTGAAGCTTTCTTT
NA,TRBJ2-1,TRBV27,TRBD2,CASSSHVAGVRYNEQFF,TGTGCCAGCAGTTCCCACGTAGCGGGAGTGAGGTACAATGAGCAGTTCTTC
once,TRBJ1-3,TRBV7-9,NA,CASSRGRAGNTIYF,TGTGCCAGCAGCCGCGGCAGGGCGGGAAACACCATATATTTT
NA,TRBJ2-5,TRBV29-1,NA,CSVEDRGVQYF,TGCAGCGTTGAAGATAGGGGGGTCCAGTACTTC
NA,TRBJ1-1,TRBV7-2,NA,CASIPNRARGSEAFF,TGTGCCAGCATCCCGAATCGGGCCAGGGGCTCTGAAGCTTTCTTT
NA,TRBJ1-5,TRBV2,NA,CASTAGATSNQPQHF,TGTGCCAGCACCGCCGGGGCGACGAGCAATCAGCCCCAGCATTTT
once,TRBJ1-1,TRBV5-4,NA,CASSSDRSLPFTEAFF,TGTGCCAGCAGCTCAGACAGGAGCCTACCATTCACTGAAGCTTTCTTT
few,TRBJ2-3,TRBV10-2,NA,CASSDRDKADTQYF,TGCGCCAGCAGTGACCGAGACAAGGCAGATACGCAGTATTTT
NA,TRBJ2-7,TRBV5-1,NA,CASSLGLPSDEQYF,TGCGCCAGCAGCTTGGGACTGCCTTCAGACGAGCAGTACTTC
NA,TRBJ2-7,TRBV6-1,TRBD1,CASRGQGEQYF,TGTGCCAGCAGAGGACAGGGAGAGCAGTACTTC
NA,TRBJ2-1,TRBV4-2,TRBD2,CASSQMTSVQYNEQFF,TGTGCCAGCAGCCAAATGACTAGCGTACAATACAATGAGCAGTTCTTC
NA,TRBJ2-1,TRBV7-2,NA,CASSFNAEQFF,TGTGCCAGCAGCTTTAACGCTGAGCAGTTCTTC
NA,TRBJ2-1,TRBV4-1,NA,CASSQDGVSYNEQFF,TGCGCCAGCAGCCAAGACGGGGTTTCCTACAATGAGCAGTTCTTC
few,TRBJ2-6,TRBV7-8,TRBD2,CASSLGREGVLTF,TGTGCCAGCAGCTTAGGCAGGGAGGGCGTCCTGACTTTC
NA,TRBJ1-5,TRBV7-9,NA,CASSRGGVGQPQHF,TGTGCCAGCAGCCGAGGAGGGGTGGGGCAGCCCCAGCATTTT
NA,TRBJ2-1,TRBV7-3,TRBD2,CASGTSGSVNEQFF,TGTGCCAGCGGGACTAGCGGGAGCGTCAATGAGCAGTTCTTC
NA,TRBJ1-1,TRBV5-1,NA,CASSLGETGEAFF,TGCGCCAGCAGCTTGGGGGAGACAGGAGAAGCTTTCTTT
once,TRBJ2-3,TRBV5-1,NA,CASSLERVTDTQYF,TGCGCCAGCAGCTTGGAGAGGGTCACAGATACGCAGTATTTT
NA,TRBJ2-1,TRBV29-1,NA,CSVDAWLYNEQFF,TGCAGCGTTGACGCCTGGCTCTACAATGAGCAGTTCTTC
NA,TRBJ1-1,TRBV6-5,NA,CASSSGVNTEAFF,TGTGCCAGCAGTTCAGGGGTTAACACTGAAGCTTTCTTT
NA,TRBJ1-4,TRBV6-5,NA,CATGGPTEKLFF,TGTGCTACCGGGGGCCCCACAGAAAAACTGTTTTTT
NA,TRBJ2-7,TRBV27,NA,CASRKGQGDSYEQYF,TGTGCCAGCAGAAAGGGTCAGGGAGACTCCTACGAGCAGTACTTC
NA,TRBJ2-7,TRBV6-6,NA,CASSYYYEQYF,TGTGCCAGCAGTTACTACTACGAGCAGTACTTC
NA,TRBJ1-4,TRBV6-5,NA,CASSYSPGLGEKLFF,TGTGCCAGCAGTTACTCGCCGGGACTCGGCGAAAAACTGTTTTTT
NA,TRBJ2-3,TRBV5-4,TRBD2,CASSLGPAGLAGGRTDTQYF,TGTGCCAGCAGCTTGGGACCCGCGGGACTAGCGGGAGGGCGCACAGATACGCAGTATTTT
NA,TRBJ2-2,TRBV13,TRBD2,CASSPPTRTSGDTGELFF,TGTGCCAGCAGCCCGCCCACCAGGACTAGCGGTGACACCGGGGAGCTGTTTTTT
NA,TRBJ2-7,TRBV19,TRBD1,CASSRDRAAPYEQYF,TGTGCCAGTAGTAGGGACAGGGCCGCCCCCTACGAGCAGTACTTC
NA,TRBJ2-5,TRBV27,NA,CASSWGETQYF,TGTGCCTCATCCTGGGGAGAGACCCAGTACTTC
few,TRBJ2-1,TRBV18,TRBD2,CASSPTSDEQFF,TGTGCCAGCTCACCTACTAGCGATGAGCAGTTCTTC
NA,TRBJ2-7,TRBV6-6,NA,CASSYEVYEQYF,TGTGCCAGCAGTTACGAGGTTTACGAGCAGTACTTC
NA,TRBJ1-5,TRBV6-6,NA,CASSYGRNQPQHF,TGTGCCAGCAGTTACGGCCGCAATCAGCCCCAGCATTTT
NA,TRBJ1-2,TRBV5-5,NA,CASSPLTTGVYGYTF,TGTGCCAGCAGCCCACTAACGACGGGTGTCTATGGCTACACCTTC
NA,TRBJ2-1,TRBV11-3,NA,CASLQGDYNEQFF,TGTGCCAGCCTACAGGGGGACTATAATGAGCAGTTCTTC
NA,TRBJ1-3,TRBV7-8,NA,CASSLGTGTVDTIYF,TGTGCCAGCAGCTTAGGAACCGGGACTGTGGACACCATATATTTT
NA,TRBJ1-2,TRBV4-2,NA,CASSQGRAGRGYTF,TGTGCCAGCAGCCAAGGCCGAGCCGGCCGCGGCTACACCTTC
NA,TRBJ1-3,TRBV18,NA,CASSRGQTQNTIYF,TGTGCCAGCTCACGTGGACAGACTCAAAACACCATATATTTT
NA,TRBJ2-7,TRBV30,NA,CAWKVLAVGEQYF,TGTGCCTGGAAGGTTCTAGCAGTCGGCGAGCAGTACTTC
NA,TRBJ2-5,TRBV5-6,TRBD2,CASSLVREGPETQYF,TGTGCCAGCAGCTTGGTTCGGGAGGGCCCAGAGACCCAGTACTTC
NA,TRBJ2-7,TRBV5-1,TRBD2,CASRPLAGGYEQYF,TGCGCCAGCCGGCCACTAGCGGGAGGCTACGAGCAGTACTTC
NA,TRBJ1-4,TRBV27,TRBD1,CASSHRTGTNEKLFF,TGTGCCAGCAGTCACAGGACAGGGACGAATGAAAAACTGTTTTTT
once,TRBJ1-1,TRBV5-6,TRBD1,CASIRQGASEAFF,TGTGCCAGCATTCGACAGGGGGCTAGTGAAGCTTTCTTT
NA,TRBJ2-7,TRBV11-2,TRBD1,CASSFPQGAYEQYF,TGTGCCAGCAGCTTTCCACAGGGGGCTTACGAGCAGTACTTC
few,TRBJ2-1,TRBV19,TRBD2,CASSRSGALENEQFF,TGTGCCAGTAGTCGCAGCGGGGCTTTGGAGAATGAGCAGTTCTTC
once,TRBJ1-2,TRBV29-1,NA,CSAVGADYGYTF,TGCAGCGCCGTGGGGGCCGACTATGGCTACACCTTC
NA,TRBJ2-5,TRBV12-5,NA,CASGLVGNWPRTYSNRETQYF,TGTGCTAGTGGTTTGGTAGGCAATTGGCCTAGGACATATAGCAATCGGGAGACCCAGTACTTC
NA,TRBJ1-4,TRBV28,NA,CASGRGVSNEKLFF,TGTGCCAGCGGGCGGGGGGTCAGTAATGAAAAACTGTTTTTT
NA,TRBJ1-5,TRBV6-6,TRBD1,CASRGDRGNQPQHF,TGTGCCAGCCGGGGCGACAGGGGCAATCAGCCCCAGCATTTT
NA,TRBJ1-1,TRBV5-1,NA,CASSLFPRGSTSLNTEAFF,TGCGCCAGCAGCTTGTTCCCACGGGGCAGCACTTCCCTGAACACTGAAGCTTTCTTT
NA,TRBJ2-1,TRBV4-1,NA,CASSQPGVNEQFF,TGCGCCAGCAGCCAACCGGGGGTAAATGAGCAGTTCTTC
NA,TRBJ1-5,TRBV19,NA,CASIMRGGNQPQHF,TGTGCCAGTATTATGAGGGGTGGTAATCAGCCCCAGCATTTT
NA,TRBJ2-3,TRBV9,TRBD2,CASSSSGSLPDTQYF,TGTGCCAGCAGCTCTAGCGGGAGTCTCCCAGATACGCAGTATTTT
NA,TRBJ2-3,TRBV21-1,NA,CASSKAPGRTQYF,TGTGCCAGCAGCAAAGCGCCCGGACGTACGCAGTATTTT
NA,TRBJ2-7,TRBV21-1,NA,CASSKDTTGAEQYF,TGTGCCAGCAGCAAAGACACGACAGGGGCCGAGCAGTACTTC
NA,TRBJ2-6,TRBV5-4,TRBD2,CASSGGLAGGGANVLTF,TGTGCCAGCAGTGGAGGACTAGCGGGAGGTGGGGCCAACGTCCTGACTTTC
NA,TRBJ1-2,TRBV28,NA,CASSFAGNPNGYTF,TGTGCCAGCAGTTTCGCAGGGAACCCGAATGGCTACACCTTC